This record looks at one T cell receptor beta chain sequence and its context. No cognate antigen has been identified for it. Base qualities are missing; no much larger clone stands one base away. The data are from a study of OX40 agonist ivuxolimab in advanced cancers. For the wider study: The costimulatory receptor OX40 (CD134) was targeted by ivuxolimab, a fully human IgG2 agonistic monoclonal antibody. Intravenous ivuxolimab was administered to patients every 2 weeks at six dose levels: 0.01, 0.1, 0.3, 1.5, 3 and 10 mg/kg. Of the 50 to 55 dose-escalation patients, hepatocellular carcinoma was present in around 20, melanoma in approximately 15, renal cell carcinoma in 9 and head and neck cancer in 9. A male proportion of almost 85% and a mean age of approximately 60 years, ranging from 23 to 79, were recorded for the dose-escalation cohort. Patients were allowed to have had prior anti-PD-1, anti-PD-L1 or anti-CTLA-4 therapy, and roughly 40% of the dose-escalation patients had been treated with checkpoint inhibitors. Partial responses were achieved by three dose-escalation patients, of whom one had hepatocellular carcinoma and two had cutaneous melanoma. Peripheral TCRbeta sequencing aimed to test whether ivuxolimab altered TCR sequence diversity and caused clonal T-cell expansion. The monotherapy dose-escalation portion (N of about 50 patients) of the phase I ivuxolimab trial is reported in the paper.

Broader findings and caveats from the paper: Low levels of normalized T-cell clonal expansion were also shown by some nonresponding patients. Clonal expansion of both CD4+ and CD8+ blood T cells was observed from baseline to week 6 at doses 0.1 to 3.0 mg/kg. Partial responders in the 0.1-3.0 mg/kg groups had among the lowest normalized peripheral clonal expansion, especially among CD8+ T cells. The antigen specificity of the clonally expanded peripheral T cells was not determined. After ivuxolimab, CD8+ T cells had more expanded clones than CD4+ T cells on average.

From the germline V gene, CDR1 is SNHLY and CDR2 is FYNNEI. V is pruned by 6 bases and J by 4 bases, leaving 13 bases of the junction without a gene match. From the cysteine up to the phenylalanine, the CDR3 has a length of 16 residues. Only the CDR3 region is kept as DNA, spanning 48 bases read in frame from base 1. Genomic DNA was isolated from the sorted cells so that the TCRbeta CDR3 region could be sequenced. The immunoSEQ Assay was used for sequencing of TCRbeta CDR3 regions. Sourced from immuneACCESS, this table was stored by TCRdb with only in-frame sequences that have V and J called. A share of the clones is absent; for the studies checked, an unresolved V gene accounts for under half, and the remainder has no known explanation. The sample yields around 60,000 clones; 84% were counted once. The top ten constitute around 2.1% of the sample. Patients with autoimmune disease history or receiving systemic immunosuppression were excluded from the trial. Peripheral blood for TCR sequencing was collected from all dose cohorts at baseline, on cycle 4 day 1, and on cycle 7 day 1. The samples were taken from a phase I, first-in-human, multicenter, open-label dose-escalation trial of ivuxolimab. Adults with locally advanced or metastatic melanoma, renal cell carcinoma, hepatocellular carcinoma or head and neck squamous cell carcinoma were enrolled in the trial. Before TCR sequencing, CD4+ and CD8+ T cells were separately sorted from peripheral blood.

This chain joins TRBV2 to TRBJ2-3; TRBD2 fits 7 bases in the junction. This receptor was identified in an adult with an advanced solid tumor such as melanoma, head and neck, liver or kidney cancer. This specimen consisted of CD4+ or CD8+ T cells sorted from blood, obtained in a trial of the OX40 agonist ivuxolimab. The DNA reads TGTGCCAGCAGCCGTGGACTAGACCGGGGGTCAGATACGCAGTATTTT. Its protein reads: CASSRGLDRGSDTQYF.